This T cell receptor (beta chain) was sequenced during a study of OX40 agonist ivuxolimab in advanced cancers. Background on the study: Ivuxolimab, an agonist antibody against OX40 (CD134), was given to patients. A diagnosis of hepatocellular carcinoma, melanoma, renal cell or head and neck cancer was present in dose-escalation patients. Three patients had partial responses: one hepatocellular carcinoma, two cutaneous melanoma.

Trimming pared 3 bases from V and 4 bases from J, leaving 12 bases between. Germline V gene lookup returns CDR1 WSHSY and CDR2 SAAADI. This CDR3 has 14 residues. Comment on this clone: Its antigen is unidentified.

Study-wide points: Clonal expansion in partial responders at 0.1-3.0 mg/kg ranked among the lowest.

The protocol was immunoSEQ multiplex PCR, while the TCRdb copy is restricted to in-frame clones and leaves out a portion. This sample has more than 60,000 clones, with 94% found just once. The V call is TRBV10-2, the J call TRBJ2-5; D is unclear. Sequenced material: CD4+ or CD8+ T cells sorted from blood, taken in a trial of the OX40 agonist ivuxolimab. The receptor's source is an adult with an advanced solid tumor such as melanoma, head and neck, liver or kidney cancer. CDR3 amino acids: CASSDLRQLETQYF. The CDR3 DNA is TGCGCCAGCAGTGATCTTCGGCAGCTAGAGACCCAGTACTTC.